The sample holds a few counts of the clone carrying this T cell receptor (beta chain). Produced via immunoSEQ multiplex PCR; TCRdb's table is partial and in-frame only. Of about 130,000 clones listed, around nine tenths are singletons. Separate from the roughly 700-subject first cohort, the 120-subject validation cohort was the one that the donors belonged to. The CDR3 has 15 residues. V lost 1 base, J lost 2 bases, and 5 bases stayed unmatched. Per the germline V gene, CDR1 is SGHTA and CDR2 is FQGNSA. These data come from a study of cytomegalovirus exposure and HLA in healthy donors. Specimen: PBMCs. The chain employs TRBV7-2 and TRBJ2-7; 7 bases line up with TRBD2. This sequence was found in a woman aged 18-29 years in good health and CMV-seronegative. As DNA, the CDR3 is TGTGCCAGCAGCTTAGTCCCTAGCGGAGCCTACGAGCAGTACTTC. Protein sequence: CASSLVPSGAYEQYF.